Below, 22 T cell receptor beta chains from the same sample are listed, as sequenced in a study of blood T cell repertoires in COVID-19. Using immunoSEQ multiplex PCR, the repertoire was profiled, and TCRdb retains in-frame clones only, with some absent. This sample has roughly 230,000 clones, with approximately 89% found just once. The sample consisted of peripheral blood. The receptor set was obtained from a woman between 40 and 55 years old who had recovered from COVID-19.

Points on this clone: One junction end does not reproduce the germline sequence, and a read error may be involved. The gene calls are TRBV19 and TRBJ2-2; 11 nucleotides agree with TRBD1. This CDR3 contains 15 residues. CDR1 is LNHDA, CDR2 SQIVND, per germline (reference sequence). CDR3 DNA sequence: TGTACCAGTAGTCACCGGACAGGGGGCATCGGGGAGCTGTTTTTT. Translation: CTSSHRTGGIGELFF.

The V and J genes are TRBV7-5 and TRBJ2-7; the DNA was not compared with TRBD1, the D call given in the table. TRBV7-5 is classified as a pseudogene. CDR3 length equals 13 residues. The CDR3 is CARSPRAESEQYV. DNA of the CDR3: TGTGCCAGAAGCCCCAGGGCCGAAAGCGAGCAGTACGTC.

The chain is built from TRBV5-1 and TRBJ2-5; unclear D gene. V lost 2 bases to trimming and J lost 0 bases, with 8 bases between them. This CDR3 is 14 amino acids long. Germline-derived CDR1 and CDR2 are SGHRS and YFSETQ. The CDR3 loop is CASSFIPDQETQYF. In DNA, the CDR3 is TGCGCCAGCAGCTTTATCCCAGACCAAGAGACCCAGTACTTC.

The CDR3 sequence: CASSVQGLANYGYTF. In nucleotides, the CDR3 is TGTGCCAGCAGCGTACAGGGATTAGCTAACTATGGCTACACCTTC. This chain connects TRBV28 to TRBJ1-2; TRBD1 might be the D (6 bases). CDR3 length: 15 amino acids. Germline loops: CDR1 MDHEN, CDR2 SYDVKM. The germline V and J ends were trimmed by 6 bases and 0 bases, with 14 bases remaining between them.

The table lists this clone with a count of one. V and J are TRBV5-1 and TRBJ2-7; D might be TRBD1 (6 bases). Per germline, CDR1 SGHRS and CDR2 YFSETQ. The length of the CDR3 is 15 residues. V gave up 1 base and J gave up 6 bases, with 17 bases separating them. CDR3 residues: CASSLSIQGLGEQYF. CDR3 bases: TGCGCCAGCAGCTTGAGCATACAGGGCTTGGGCGAGCAGTACTTC.

V usage is TRBV4-1 and J usage is TRBJ1-2, with D tentatively TRBD1 (6 bases). The CDR3 covers 16 residues. V gave up 2 bases and J gave up 8 bases, with 21 bases separating them. The germline V gene has CDR1 MGHRA and CDR2 YSYEKL. DNA of the CDR3: TGCGCCAGCAGCCAATCGACGACAGGTAGCCCAGACGGCTACACCTTC. It encodes CASSQSTTGSPDGYTF.

The chain joins TRBV27 to TRBJ2-7, with 7 bases aligning to TRBD2. The length of the CDR3 is 13 residues. CDR1 is MNHEY and CDR2 is SMNVEV in the germline V gene (reference sequence). The V segment lost 0 bases and the J segment 11 bases; nucleotides outside the gene matches: 7. CDR3 loop: CASSLSGRDGKYF. The DNA for the CDR3 is TGTGCCAGCAGTTTATCGGGGAGGGACGGAAAGTACTTC.

This chain links TRBV28 with TRBJ2-3; 9 nucleotides match TRBD2. The junction had 11 bases not matched to a gene; V was cut back by 4 bases and J by 3 bases. The CDR3 runs to 17 residues. Germline loops: CDR1 MDHEN, CDR2 SYDVKM. DNA of the CDR3: TGTGCCAGCAGTTCCCAGGGGGTAGCGGGAGTGACAGATACGCAGTATTTT. Protein: CASSSQGVAGVTDTQYF.

This clone was seen once. For the CDR3, the DNA is TGTGCCAGCAGCGTAGCTGGAGGGTTGAACACTGAAGCTTTCTTT. Its translation: CASSVAGGLNTEAFF. This chain connects TRBV9 to TRBJ1-1; D not certain. The germline V gene has CDR1 SGDLS and CDR2 YYNGEE. V was clipped by 0 bases and J by 0 bases, with 9 bases between them. The CDR3 spans 15 residues.

The chain is built from TRBV27 and TRBJ2-3; 9 bases fit TRBD2. The germline V gene has CDR1 MNHEY and CDR2 SMNVEV (reference sequence). This CDR3 contains 18 residues. V was clipped by 1 base and J by 4 bases; unmatched bases: 12. In DNA form, the CDR3 reads TGTGCCAGCAGTTTATTGGGGAGCGGGGGGCATTCCGCAGATACGCAGTATTTT. Its translation is CASSLLGSGGHSADTQYF.

The CDR3 loop reads CASSIQGAGANVLTF. The CDR3 DNA is TGTGCCAGTAGTATACAGGGGGCTGGGGCCAACGTCCTGACTTTC. This chain links TRBV19 with TRBJ2-6, with 7 bases identical to TRBD1. Germline CDR1 and CDR2: LNHDA and SQIVND (reference sequence). J lost 2 bases, V lost 2 bases, and 0 bases had no gene match. The CDR3 covers 15 residues.

This sequence joins TRBV30 and TRBJ1-5, with D tentatively TRBD1 (6 bases). CDR3 size: 14 residues. V was clipped by 7 bases and J by 4 bases, with 17 bases between them. Germline assignment: CDR1 GTSNPN and CDR2 SVGIG (reference sequence). For the CDR3, the DNA is TGTGCCTTAACAACAGGGTCCTCAAATCAGCCCCAGCATTTT. Its protein is CALTTGSSNQPQHF.

This clone has just a few counts. CDR3 DNA: TGTGCCAGCAGCTCCTACCGGGACTCAGAGCAGTACGTC. Translated, it gives CASSSYRDSEQYV. The rearrangement joins TRBV5-6 to TRBJ2-7, with D tentatively TRBD2 (6 bases). V dropped 3 bases and J dropped 7 bases, with 14 bases sitting between them. From germline, CDR1 is SGHDT and CDR2 YYEEEE. CDR3 length equals 13 residues.

The V gene is TRBV5-1, the J gene TRBJ2-5; D is uncertain. The CDR3 totals 13 residues. Trimming took off 0 bases at V and 3 bases at J, with 6 bases between the two ends. Per the germline V gene, CDR1 is SGHRS and CDR2 is YFSETQ. The CDR3: CASSLVSEETQYF. The DNA of the CDR3 is TGCGCCAGCAGCTTGGTGTCAGAAGAGACCCAGTACTTC.

The chain employs TRBV24-1 and TRBJ2-2, with a weak D call TRBD2 (5 bases). Germline V lookup: CDR1 KGHDR, CDR2 SFDVKD. The CDR3 totals 14 residues. Trimming pared 5 bases from V and 7 bases from J, leaving 13 bases between. CDR3 protein: CATSALRENGELFF. The CDR3 bases are TGTGCCACCAGTGCTTTAAGGGAGAACGGGGAGCTGTTTTTT.

The CDR3 coding sequence is TGTGCCAGCAGCCCCGGCGGCTCTGGAAACACCATATATTTT. Its translation: CASSPGGSGNTIYF. This chain connects TRBV9 to TRBJ1-3; D ambiguous. Germline loops: CDR1 SGDLS, CDR2 YYNGEE. V gave up 4 bases and J gave up 0 bases, with 8 bases separating them. CDR3 length: 14 residues.

The rearrangement links TRBV5-1 to TRBJ2-7, with 12 bases aligning to TRBD2. In germline, CDR1 is SGHRS, CDR2 YFSETQ. The V segment lost 1 base and the J segment 2 bases; nucleotides outside the gene matches: 16. The CDR3 spans 20 residues. CDR3 protein: CASSLYPSTSGGTGPYEQYF. The CDR3 coding sequence is TGCGCCAGCAGCTTGTACCCATCGACTAGCGGGGGTACCGGGCCCTACGAGCAGTACTTC.

The V gene is TRBV7-9, the J gene TRBJ2-7; D ambiguous. V was trimmed by 3 bases and J by 2 bases, leaving 11 bases between them. Germline V gene lookup returns CDR1 SEHNR and CDR2 FQNEAQ (reference sequence). The CDR3 has 14 amino acids. CDR3 protein: CASSFGQQPYEQYF. The CDR3 bases are TGTGCCAGCAGCTTTGGGCAGCAACCCTACGAGCAGTACTTC.

This chain links TRBV11-2 with TRBJ1-1; D is possibly TRBD1 (5 bases). The germline CDR1 and CDR2 sequences are SGHAT and FQNNGV. The CDR3 contains 14 residues. Deletions cut 5 bases from V and 6 bases from J, with 16 bases between. The CDR3 is CASSKLRGHPEAFF. The CDR3 DNA sequence: TGTGCCAGCAGCAAGTTAAGGGGTCATCCTGAAGCTTTCTTT.

V is TRBV7-2 and J is TRBJ1-1, with 7 bases matching TRBD1. The junction had 7 bases not matched to a gene; V was cut back by 5 bases and J by 1 base. The germline CDR1 and CDR2 sequences are SGHTA and FQGNSA. CDR3 length equals 15 residues. The DNA of the CDR3 is TGTGCCAGCAGCACAACCGGGACAGCGAACACTGAAGCTTTCTTT. Amino acid sequence: CASSTTGTANTEAFF.

This chain uses TRBV6-6 with TRBJ1-2, with TRBD1 matching over 7 bases. The ends lost 2 bases at V and 8 bases at J; junction bases unmatched: 8. The CDR3 spans 14 residues. Per the germline V gene, CDR1 is MNHNY and CDR2 is SVGAGI (reference sequence). The CDR3 sequence: CASSYTDRMEGYTF. The CDR3 DNA reads as TGTGCCAGCAGTTACACGGACAGGATGGAGGGCTACACCTTC.

The chain employs TRBV7-2 and TRBJ2-4; 7 bases fit TRBD2. Germline values: CDR1 SGHTA, CDR2 FQGNSA. This CDR3 is built from 13 residues. V shed 5 bases and J 14 bases; nucleotides not matched to a gene: 12. DNA of the CDR3: TGTGCCAGCAGCCCCCCCCTCCGCGGGAGTAAGTACTTC. This codes for CASSPPLRGSKYF. Full variable domain (outside the CDR3, taken from reference TRBV7-2 and TRBJ2-4): GAGVSQSPSNKVTEKGKDVELRCDPISGHTALYWYRQSLGQGLEFLIYFQGNSAPDKSGLPSDRFSAERTGGSVSTLTIQRTQQEDSAVYLCASSPPLRGSKYFGAGTRLSVL.